These 22 T cell receptor beta chains share one sample of origin, sequenced in a study of PD-1 blockade in classical Hodgkin lymphoma. Assay: immunoSEQ multiplex PCR; the TCRdb copy retains only in-frame clones and omits some. Seen here are over 25,000 clones, around 84% observed once, and the top ten hold 35%. After autologous stem cell transplantation all patients relapsed, and prior brentuximab vedotin exposure differed between cohorts. Specimen: peripheral blood mononuclear cells (PBMCs), collected before the second cycle of nivolumab. These receptors all stem from a human donor with classical Hodgkin lymphoma.

The chain couples TRBV18 to TRBJ1-1; 7 bases line up with TRBD1. Trimming at V came to 3 bases and at J to 1 base, leaving 8 bases not matched to a gene. The CDR3 length is 16 residues. Per germline, CDR1 KGHSH and CDR2 LQKENI. This CDR3 is CASSPFFGTENTEAFF. DNA for the CDR3: TGTGCCAGCTCACCGTTTTTTGGGACAGAGAACACTGAAGCTTTCTTT.

This clone has a single count. The chain joins TRBV18 to TRBJ1-5; D remains unclear. CDR1 is KGHSH, CDR2 LQKENI, per germline. The CDR3 has 13 amino acids. V was trimmed by 3 bases and J by 5 bases, leaving 8 bases between them. The CDR3 DNA is TGTGCCAGCTCACCGGGTAGGGATCAGCCCCAGCATTTT. Residues: CASSPGRDQPQHF. The full variable domain, in which reference TRBV18 and TRBJ1-5 provide the parts outside the CDR3, is NAGVMQNPRHLVRRRGQEARLRCSPMKGHSHVYWYRQLPEEGLKFMVYLQKENIIDESGMPKERFSAEFPKEGPSILRIQQVVRGDSAAYFCASSPGRDQPQHFGDGTRLSIL.

The CDR3 DNA reads TGTGCCAGCAGTGAAAAGACCTATGGCTACACCTTC. Translated, it gives CASSEKTYGYTF. The chain employs TRBV6-1 and TRBJ1-2; D is unresolved. The germline V gene encodes CDR1 MNHNS and CDR2 SASEGT. The CDR3 is 12 amino acids. The ends were cut back, 2 bases at V and 4 bases at J, with 5 bases in the middle.

V is TRBV7-9 and J is TRBJ2-1, with D possibly being TRBD1 (5 bases). Germline V gene sequence: CDR1 SEHNR, CDR2 FQNEAQ (reference sequence). V lost 2 bases, J lost 7 bases, and 18 bases lay in between. The CDR3 length is 16 residues. The CDR3 region is CASSLPQGWARNEQFF. CDR3 bases: TGTGCCAGCAGCTTACCCCAGGGATGGGCTAGAAATGAGCAGTTCTTC. The whole variable domain, filled in from reference TRBV7-9 and TRBJ2-1, reads DTGVSQNPRHKITKRGQNVTFRCDPISEHNRLYWYRQTLGQGPEFLTYFQNEAQLEKSRLLSDRFSAERPKGSFSTLEIQRTEQGDSAMYLCASSLPQGWARNEQFFGPGTRLTVL.

The chain employs TRBV6-6 and TRBJ1-5; no clear D gene. This CDR3 has 12 residues. Germline CDR1 reads MNHNY; CDR2 reads SVGAGI (reference sequence). V was shortened by 6 bases and J by 7 bases, with 10 bases between the two germline ends. The CDR3 protein is CASSFLEQPQHF. CDR3 nucleotides: TGTGCCAGCAGCTTCCTCGAGCAGCCCCAGCATTTT.

The chain links TRBV7-2 to TRBJ1-5, with 7 bases that match TRBD1. The CDR3 spans 13 residues. V shed 5 bases, J shed 5 bases, and the junction held 3 bases outside the gene matches. CDR1 is SGHTA, CDR2 FQGNSA, per germline. This CDR3 is CASSNTGDQPQHF. In DNA, the CDR3 is TGTGCCAGCAGCAACACAGGGGATCAGCCCCAGCATTTT.

This chain uses TRBV4-3 with TRBJ1-4; possible D gene TRBD1, 6 bases. Deletions cut 4 bases from V and 4 bases from J, with 10 bases between. Germline V CDR1 and CDR2: LGHNA, YSLEER. CDR3 size: 14 residues. The CDR3 reads CASSRDTHNEKLFF. CDR3 bases: TGCGCCAGCAGCCGGGACACGCATAATGAAAAACTGTTTTTT.

The V call is TRBV4-3, the J call TRBJ1-2; no definite D call. Trimming took 0 bases from V and 0 from J, leaving 8 bases between them. Germline values: CDR1 LGHNA, CDR2 YSLEER. This CDR3 is 15 amino acids long. CDR3: CASSQEAVANYGYTF. The CDR3 DNA sequence: TGCGCCAGCAGCCAAGAGGCGGTGGCTAACTATGGCTACACCTTC.

V gene TRBV27 combines with J gene TRBJ2-5; D remains unclear. The CDR3 is made up of 13 amino acids. The germline CDR1 and CDR2 sequences are MNHEY and SMNVEV (reference sequence). Trimming removed 2 bases at V and 11 bases at J, with 15 bases between. CDR3 amino acids: CASSLAGEVRQYF. CDR3 sequence (DNA): TGTGCCAGCAGTTTAGCTGGTGAGGTAAGGCAGTACTTC.

This clone qualifies as medium-sized. This chain joins TRBV7-9 and TRBJ2-1, with unresolved D. This CDR3 comprises 12 residues. V was cut by 5 bases and J by 5 bases, with 7 bases left in between. Germline-derived CDR1 and CDR2 are SEHNR and FQNEAQ (reference sequence). The CDR3 bases are TGTGCCAGCAGCGGGTGGGACAATGAGCAGTTCTTC. It codes for CASSGWDNEQFF.

This clone appeared a few times. The chain couples TRBV6-1 to TRBJ2-3, with 14 bases matching TRBD2. Germline-derived CDR1 and CDR2 are MNHNS and SASEGT. This CDR3 contains 18 residues. Unmatched junction bases numbered 6, after V lost 4 bases and J lost 0 bases. This CDR3 reads CASSAGLAGVTSTDTQYF. The CDR3 DNA reads as TGTGCCAGCAGTGCGGGACTAGCGGGGGTAACTAGCACAGATACGCAGTATTTT.

This rearrangement joins TRBV11-3 to TRBJ2-7; TRBD1 aligns across 9 bases. Trimming took 5 bases from V and 3 from J; bases not matched to a gene: 5. CDR3 length: 14 amino acids. The germline V gene has CDR1 SGHNT and CDR2 YENEEA. For the CDR3, the DNA is TGTGCCAGCAGCCCGGGACAGGGATACTACGAGCAGTACTTC. Translating gives CASSPGQGYYEQYF.

The rearrangement uses TRBV7-2 and TRBJ1-1, with D maybe TRBD1 (5 bases). The CDR3 runs 13 residues. V lost 9 bases, J lost 2 bases, and 13 bases lay in between. Germline lookup yields CDR1 SGHTA and CDR2 FQGNSA. Here the CDR3 DNA reads TGTGCCAGTGGTGGGGGACCCAACACTGAAGCTTTCTTT. As protein: CASGGGPNTEAFF.

The chain couples TRBV6-5 to TRBJ1-2, with 9 bases fitting TRBD1. Germline loops: CDR1 MNHEY, CDR2 SVGAGI. With 6 bases clipped from V and 8 bases from J, the junction kept 13 bases outside the gene matches. CDR3 length: 15 residues. CDR3 amino acids: CASSRPVSGQGGYTF. The CDR3 region has the DNA TGTGCCAGCAGCCGACCTGTTTCGGGACAGGGAGGCTACACCTTC.

This chain joins TRBV9 and TRBJ1-6; 7 nucleotides match TRBD1. V lost 4 bases to trimming and J lost 10 bases; unmatched junction nucleotides: 11. Germline V gene sequence: CDR1 SGDLS, CDR2 YYNGEE. CDR3 length: 15 residues. CDR3 bases: TGTGCCAGCAGCCAAAGACAGGGACAAAGCTCACCCCTCCACTTT. This sequence encodes CASSQRQGQSSPLHF.

The table lists this clone with a few counts. This chain connects TRBV6-1 to TRBJ1-5, with D unresolved. The germline gives CDR1 MNHNS, CDR2 SASEGT. V lost 7 bases and J lost 3, with 10 bases in between. The CDR3 contains 13 residues. The CDR3 DNA follows: TGTGCCAGCACCTTACACACCAATCAGCCCCAGCATTTT. Amino acids: CASTLHTNQPQHF.

The rearrangement joins TRBV7-6 to TRBJ2-7, with D hard to call. The V and J ends lost 1 base and 5 bases respectively, with 6 bases between them. Per the germline V gene, CDR1 is SGHVS and CDR2 is FNYEAQ. This CDR3 comprises 12 residues. The CDR3 DNA is TGTGCCAGCAGCTTAGAGGACGACGAGCAGTACTTC. Translation gives CASSLEDDEQYF.

V is TRBV6-1 and J is TRBJ1-6; D not resolved. V lost 0 bases to trimming and J lost 9 bases, with 12 bases between them. The CDR3 contains 15 residues. The germline V gene has CDR1 MNHNS and CDR2 SASEGT. CDR3 bases: TGTGCCAGCAGTGAAGCTAGACCCGGATTTTCACCCCTCCACTTT. This encodes CASSEARPGFSPLHF.

The chain has TRBV10-3 and TRBJ2-3, with 10 positions matching TRBD2. Germline values: CDR1 ENHRY, CDR2 SYGVKD. CDR3 length: 15 residues. With 4 bases clipped from V and 5 bases from J, the junction kept 6 bases outside the gene matches. The CDR3 bases are TGTGCCATCAGTGGGAGCGGGGGGGCTAGAGATACGCAGTATTTT. It encodes CAISGSGGARDTQYF.

The chain combines TRBV9 with TRBJ2-5; D possibly corresponds to TRBD1 (5 bases). V was trimmed by 0 bases and J by 2 bases, leaving 8 bases between them. The germline gives CDR1 SGDLS, CDR2 YYNGEE. The CDR3 totals 14 residues. The CDR3 nucleotides read TGTGCCAGCAGCGTAGGAGGACAACAAGAGACCCAGTACTTC. Protein: CASSVGGQQETQYF.

The chain uses TRBV5-6 and TRBJ2-7; D is uncertain. The CDR3 extends over 15 amino acids. Trimming took 4 bases from V and 6 from J, leaving 20 bases between them. The germline V gene has CDR1 SGHDT and CDR2 YYEEEE. The CDR3 loop is CASSKGLIGLREQYF. Here the CDR3 DNA reads TGTGCCAGCAGCAAAGGGTTGATAGGGCTTCGCGAGCAGTACTTC.

This clone has just one count. V and J are TRBV6-5 and TRBJ2-1; TRBD2 matches 10 bases. The germline V gene encodes CDR1 MNHEY and CDR2 SVGAGI. After removal of 3 bases from V and 9 bases from J, the junction contained 8 bases not matched to a gene. The CDR3 totals 15 residues. The CDR3 is CASSYSSGGASEQFF. The CDR3 DNA follows: TGTGCCAGCAGTTATTCCAGCGGGGGGGCGAGTGAGCAGTTCTTC.